This T cell receptor beta chain was identified in a study of technical replicates of blood from a handful of donors. The data were produced by immunoSEQ multiplex PCR, yet TCRdb's version contains in-frame clones alone and is incomplete. Seen here are about 56,000 clones, 85% to 95% observed once, and the top ten hold 4.3%. The clonotype was recovered from a human donor in good health. Some clones in this sample may be carry-over from other donors' samples. Source material: PBMCs.

In DNA form, the CDR3 reads TGTGCCAGCAGTTTAACTAGCGTAGGGGCAGATACGCAGTATTTT. It translates to CASSLTSVGADTQYF. The rearrangement links TRBV5-6 to TRBJ2-3; the match to TRBD2 covers 7 bases. Trimming took 5 bases from V and 4 from J; bases not matched to a gene: 10. The CDR3 contains 15 residues. Germline CDR1 SGHDT, CDR2 YYEEEE.